The next 32 T cell receptor beta chains were all read from a single sample in a study of cytomegalovirus exposure and HLA in healthy donors (dated by TCRdb to about 2017). Libraries were made using the immunoSEQ multiplex PCR assay. For the multiplex PCR, a mixture combining 60 forward primers for TCR Vbeta segments and 13 reverse primers for TCR Jbeta segments was used. Held by TCRdb, this immuneACCESS table contains in-frame sequences only and omits some clones. Under half of the omission traces to an unresolved V gene where checked; the cause of the rest is unknown. The sample records about 220,000 clones, over 60% of which are singletons. Of the sample, 1.8% falls within the top ten clones. The sample comprised PBMCs. The receptors shown here come from a male donor in good health and CMV-seronegative.

This chain uses TRBV7-9 with TRBJ2-3, with D maybe TRBD2 (6 bases). Germline-derived CDR1 and CDR2 are SEHNR and FQNEAQ (reference sequence). There are 14 residues in the CDR3. The V end lost 5 bases, the J end lost 0 bases, and 9 bases lay between the germline ends. The CDR3 DNA sequence: TGTGCCAGCAGCAGACTAGGGAGCACAGATACGCAGTATTTT. It translates to CASSRLGSTDTQYF.

The chain links TRBV28 to TRBJ1-4, with TRBD1 matching over 8 bases. Germline CDR1 is MDHEN and CDR2 is SYDVKM. V shed 6 bases, J shed 7 bases, and the junction held 13 bases outside the gene matches. The CDR3 has 16 amino acids. The CDR3 loop is CASSSRTGQKVEKLFF. CDR3 DNA: TGTGCCAGCAGCTCCCGGACAGGGCAGAAAGTTGAAAAACTGTTTTTT. Based on the CDR3 plus reference TRBV28 and TRBJ1-4, the full variable domain is DVKVTQSSRYLVKRTGEKVFLECVQDMDHENMFWYRQDPGLGLRLIYFSYDVKMKEKGDIPEGYSVSREKKERFSLILESASTNQTSMYLCASSSRTGQKVEKLFFGSGTQLSVL.

J is TRBJ1-4 and V is TRBV18; perhaps TRBD1 as D (5 bases). Germline lookup yields CDR1 KGHSH and CDR2 LQKENI. Trimming took 0 bases from V and 5 from J, leaving 10 bases between them. This CDR3 region has 15 residues. The CDR3 region is CASSPPSGGNEKLFF. The CDR3 DNA reads as TGTGCCAGCTCACCACCGTCTGGGGGGAATGAAAAACTGTTTTTT.

V usage is TRBV6-4 and J usage is TRBJ1-4, with D possibly being TRBD1 (5 bases). Germline-derived CDR1 and CDR2 are MRHNA and SNTAGT. The CDR3 length is 14 residues. V gave up 8 bases and J gave up 7 bases, with 17 bases separating them. CDR3 coding DNA: TGTGCCAGCTCTAACGGAGGGGTTGGTGAAAAACTGTTTTTT. Translation gives CASSNGGVGEKLFF.

In nucleotides, the CDR3 is TGCAGCGTTGCGGGACATAGTGGAAACACCATATATTTT. It yields the protein CSVAGHSGNTIYF. The V and J genes are TRBV29-1 and TRBJ1-3, with D possibly TRBD1 on 6 matching bases. Trimming cost V 4 bases and J 3 bases, with 10 bases left between them. CDR3 size: 13 residues. The germline gives CDR1 SQVTM, CDR2 ANQGSEA.

The chain combines TRBV6-5 with TRBJ1-4, with D possibly TRBD1 on 6 matching bases. V gave up 7 bases and J gave up 8 bases, with 14 bases separating them. The CDR3 length is 13 residues. Germline V CDR1 and CDR2: MNHEY, SVGAGI. DNA of the CDR3: TGTGCCAGCAAGGGGGAGGGTGCGGAAAAACTGTTTTTT. Its translation: CASKGEGAEKLFF.

The chain is built from TRBV13 and TRBJ2-1; weak D call: TRBD2 (5 bases). V lost 3 bases, J lost 2 bases, and 14 bases lay in between. CDR1 is PRHDT, CDR2 FYEKMQ, per germline (reference sequence). The CDR3 is 16 amino acids. This CDR3 reads CASSFPSGVAYNEQFF. The CDR3 DNA sequence: TGTGCCAGCAGCTTCCCATCCGGGGTCGCCTACAATGAGCAGTTCTTC.

This rearrangement joins TRBV5-5 to TRBJ2-2; tentative D call: TRBD2 (5 bases). The V and J ends lost 0 bases and 3 bases respectively, with 6 bases between them. This CDR3 spans 14 amino acids. In germline, CDR1 is SGHKS, CDR2 YYEKEE (reference sequence). CDR3 sequence (DNA): TGTGCCAGCAGCTTGGCGGGGTACACCGGGGAGCTGTTTTTT. It is translated as CASSLAGYTGELFF.

The CDR3 is CASSQERPRLANTGELFF. The CDR3 region has the DNA TGTGCCAGCAGCCAAGAAAGACCGAGACTTGCGAACACCGGGGAGCTGTTTTTT. The genes are TRBV14 and TRBJ2-2; no clear D gene. This CDR3 is built from 18 residues. V gave up 0 bases and J gave up 0 bases, with 14 bases separating them. Germline lookup yields CDR1 SGHDN and CDR2 FVKESK.

This clone occurred once. The chain is built from TRBV7-2 and TRBJ1-4, with 10 bases lining up with TRBD1. In germline, CDR1 is SGHTA, CDR2 FQGNSA. Germline trimming cut 5 bases from V and 5 bases from J; bases unmatched to any gene: 5. The CDR3 spans 15 residues. In DNA, the CDR3 is TGTGCCAGCAGCGGGATGGGACAGGGGAATGAAAAACTGTTTTTT. Its translation is CASSGMGQGNEKLFF. Filled out from reference TRBV7-2 and TRBJ1-4, the complete variable domain reads GAGVSQSPSNKVTEKGKDVELRCDPISGHTALYWYRQSLGQGLEFLIYFQGNSAPDKSGLPSDRFSAERTGGSVSTLTIQRTQQEDSAVYLCASSGMGQGNEKLFFGSGTQLSVL.

This clone was found a few times. This chain joins TRBV6-4 and TRBJ1-6; TRBD1 is a possible D gene (5 bases). CDR3 size: 15 residues. V dropped 4 bases and J dropped 5 bases, with 12 bases sitting between them. Per germline, CDR1 MRHNA and CDR2 SNTAGT. CDR3 loop: CASSATDSNNSPLHF. CDR3 nucleotides: TGTGCCAGCAGTGCCACCGACAGCAATAATTCACCCCTCCACTTT.

Comments on this clone: The junction departs from germline at one end; a sequencing error may be responsible. J is TRBJ1-6 and V is TRBV7-9; 9 bases line up with TRBD1. Per the germline V gene, CDR1 is SEHNR and CDR2 is FQNEAQ (reference sequence). The CDR3 has 14 residues. CDR3 region: CSSSSGQGNSPLHF. The CDR3, as DNA: TGTTCCAGCAGCTCCGGACAGGGGAATTCACCCCTCCACTTT.

The chain carries TRBV27 and TRBJ2-1; TRBD2 matches at 15 bases. CDR1 MNHEY and CDR2 SMNVEV come from the germline V gene (reference sequence). V lost 6 bases and J lost 8; bases outside the gene matches: 8. This CDR3 is built from 16 residues. CDR3 nucleotide sequence: TGTGCCAGCAGCCGGTTCGGGACTAGCGGGGGGTATGAGCAGTTCTTC. Its protein product is CASSRFGTSGGYEQFF.

The genes are TRBV7-2 and TRBJ1-4, with 7 bases matching TRBD1. The trim removed 4 bases at V and 4 bases at J, leaving 6 bases unmatched. Germline V lookup: CDR1 SGHTA, CDR2 FQGNSA. This CDR3 contains 15 residues. The CDR3 loop is CASSSGTAYNEKLFF. CDR3 nucleotides: TGTGCCAGCAGCTCCGGGACAGCATATAATGAAAAACTGTTTTTT.

The V call is TRBV27, the J call TRBJ1-5; 9 positions agree with TRBD1. CDR3 length equals 14 residues. With V trimmed by 8 bases and J by 4 bases, 6 bases remained unmatched. Germline CDR1 reads MNHEY; CDR2 reads SMNVEV (reference sequence). The CDR3: CASRRGQGNQPQHF. Written as DNA, the CDR3 is TGTGCCAGCCGCCGGGGACAGGGAAATCAGCCCCAGCATTTT.

The chain employs TRBV4-3 and TRBJ1-5; 7 positions agree with TRBD1. The CDR3 consists of 14 residues. The germline CDR1 and CDR2 sequences are LGHNA and YSLEER. J was trimmed by 5 bases and V by 3 bases; bases with no gene match: 4. The CDR3, as DNA: TGCGCCAGCAGCCAGGGTACAGGGGATCAGCCCCAGCATTTT. Its protein product is CASSQGTGDQPQHF.

The chain couples TRBV30 to TRBJ2-5; the D is unclear. This CDR3 contains 12 residues. The V end lost 0 bases, the J end lost 5 bases, and 7 bases lay between the germline ends. Looked up from germline, CDR1 is GTSNPN and CDR2 is SVGIG (reference sequence). The chain's CDR3 is CAWSVMGETQYF. The CDR3 DNA is TGTGCCTGGAGTGTAATGGGCGAGACCCAGTACTTC.

The chain combines TRBV27 with TRBJ1-2; D gene unclear. The CDR3 runs 13 residues. Germline values: CDR1 MNHEY, CDR2 SMNVEV (reference sequence). The V gene lost 6 bases and the J gene lost 5 bases, with 13 bases spanning the gap. The CDR3: CASRITVLYGYTF. The CDR3 DNA reads as TGTGCCAGCAGGATTACAGTATTATATGGCTACACCTTC.

This rearrangement joins TRBV14 to TRBJ1-1, with D unresolved. V was trimmed by 0 bases and J by 3 bases, leaving 11 bases between them. The CDR3 sequence is 15 residues long. From germline, CDR1 is SGHDN and CDR2 FVKESK. CDR3 nucleotide sequence: TGTGCCAGCAGCCAAGATCCCCCCCCGTACACTGAAGCTTTCTTT. Translated: CASSQDPPPYTEAFF. The full variable domain, in which reference TRBV14 and TRBJ1-1 provide the parts outside the CDR3, is EAGVTQFPSHSVIEKGQTVTLRCDPISGHDNLYWYRRVMGKEIKFLLHFVKESKQDESGMPNNRFLAERTGGTYSTLKVQPAELEDSGVYFCASSQDPPPYTEAFFGQGTRLTVV.

The chain combines TRBV2 with TRBJ2-7; 10 bases map to TRBD2. CDR1 is SNHLY, CDR2 FYNNEI, per germline. The CDR3 sequence is 15 residues long. Trimming took 4 bases from V and 4 from J; bases not matched to a gene: 7. Here the CDR3 DNA reads TGTGCCAGCAGTGCCGGGAGCGGGGGGGCATACGAGCAGTACTTC. Its protein product is CASSAGSGGAYEQYF.

This chain joins TRBV7-8 and TRBJ1-2; possibly TRBD1 for D (6 bases). V was trimmed by 5 bases and J by 9 bases, leaving 10 bases between them. Germline V gives CDR1 SGHVS, CDR2 FQNEAQ. The CDR3 spans 11 residues. CDR3 sequence: CASSLDSSYTF. The DNA of the CDR3 is TGTGCCAGCAGCCTGGACAGTAGCTACACCTTC.

CDR3 in amino acids: CASIPGQGAWGYTF. The CDR3 DNA follows: TGTGCCAGCATCCCCGGACAGGGGGCGTGGGGCTACACCTTC. The chain recombines TRBV28 with TRBJ1-2; TRBD1 agrees at 11 bases. This CDR3 region has 14 residues. The germline V gene encodes CDR1 MDHEN and CDR2 SYDVKM. The J segment lost 8 bases and the V segment lost 7 bases, leaving 9 bases of the junction unmatched.

The chain combines TRBV7-6 with TRBJ2-5, with no clear D. Germline CDR1 reads SGHVS; CDR2 reads FNYEAQ. V was cut by 0 bases and J by 2 bases, with 4 bases left in between. The CDR3 runs 13 residues. The CDR3 loop is CASSLALQETQYF. The CDR3 nucleotides are TGTGCCAGCAGCTTAGCCCTTCAAGAGACCCAGTACTTC.

The chain is built from TRBV20-1 and TRBJ2-7; a weak D match, TRBD1 (6 bases). Germline V lookup: CDR1 DFQATT, CDR2 SNEGSKA (reference sequence). V lost 3 bases and J 7 bases, leaving 10 bases between the germline ends. The CDR3 contains 11 residues. Here the CDR3 DNA reads TGCAGTGCTAGGGGGGCAGGGGAGCAGTACTTC. This sequence encodes CSARGAGEQYF.

This clone was picked up a small number of times. The chain recombines TRBV7-6 with TRBJ2-3; TRBD2 matches 8 bases. The CDR3 is 16 amino acids. Trimming took 1 base from V and 2 from J; bases not matched to a gene: 5. From germline, CDR1 is SGHVS and CDR2 FNYEAQ. The CDR3 sequence is CASSLVTSGLTDTQYF. CDR3 DNA: TGTGCCAGCAGCTTAGTTACTAGCGGCCTCACAGATACGCAGTATTTT.

This chain links TRBV2 with TRBJ1-1, with D uncertain. Germline V gene data show CDR1 as SNHLY and CDR2 as FYNNEI. This CDR3 comprises 13 residues. V was trimmed by 10 bases and J by 0 bases, leaving 12 bases between them. The CDR3, as DNA: TGTGCCATCCAGGAAATCATGAACACTGAAGCTTTCTTT. Its protein is CAIQEIMNTEAFF.

J is TRBJ2-1 and V is TRBV6-5; 11 bases line up with TRBD2. The CDR3 covers 14 residues. Germline trimming cut 7 bases from V and 5 bases from J; bases unmatched to any gene: 4. CDR1 is MNHEY and CDR2 is SVGAGI in the germline V gene. For the CDR3, the DNA is TGTGCCAGCACCCTGACTAGCGGGAACAATGAGCAGTTCTTC. Translation gives CASTLTSGNNEQFF.

The count of this clone is one. The rearrangement links TRBV10-3 to TRBJ1-4, with 7 bases fitting TRBD1. V was pared by 2 bases and J by 3 bases, with 6 bases of the junction left unmatched. This CDR3 has 16 amino acids. Per germline, CDR1 ENHRY and CDR2 SYGVKD. CDR3 sequence (DNA): TGTGCCATCAGTGAGAAGGCAGGGGGAGCTAATGAAAAACTGTTTTTT. It encodes CAISEKAGGANEKLFF.

This chain links TRBV19 with TRBJ1-1; tentative D call: TRBD1 (5 bases). The CDR3 has 15 residues. Trimming took off 4 bases at V and 1 base at J, with 13 bases between the two ends. The germline gives CDR1 LNHDA, CDR2 SQIVND (reference sequence). The DNA of the CDR3 is TGTGCCAGTAGTACCCGGGGACTGCCGAACACTGAAGCTTTCTTT. It yields the protein CASSTRGLPNTEAFF.

V gene TRBV7-9 combines with J gene TRBJ2-3; 7 bases are a match to TRBD1. V lost 5 bases, J lost 0 bases, and 8 bases stayed unmatched. This CDR3 comprises 16 residues. Germline V lookup: CDR1 SEHNR, CDR2 FQNEAQ (reference sequence). The CDR3 region has the DNA TGTGCCAGCAGCCCTCGGGACAGTACTAGCACAGATACGCAGTATTTT. This codes for CASSPRDSTSTDTQYF. The variable domain in full, with the rest retrieved from reference TRBV7-9 and TRBJ2-3, is DTGVSQNPRHKITKRGQNVTFRCDPISEHNRLYWYRQTLGQGPEFLTYFQNEAQLEKSRLLSDRFSAERPKGSFSTLEIQRTEQGDSAMYLCASSPRDSTSTDTQYFGPGTRLTVL.

The chain links TRBV7-9 to TRBJ2-2; D unresolved. V lost 8 bases, J lost 0 bases, and 13 bases lay in between. The CDR3 runs to 15 residues. Germline CDR1 is SEHNR and CDR2 is FQNEAQ (reference sequence). CDR3 residues: CASPWAPPNTGELFF. The CDR3 DNA follows: TGTGCCAGCCCCTGGGCCCCTCCGAACACCGGGGAGCTGTTTTTT.

The J gene is TRBJ2-1, the V gene TRBV4-3; weak D call: TRBD1 (5 bases). Germline V gene sequence: CDR1 LGHNA, CDR2 YSLEER. Trimming shortened V by 0 bases and J by 5 bases, and 17 bases separated the two germline ends. The CDR3 spans 17 residues. CDR3: CASSQDRPGFENNEQFF. CDR3 in DNA: TGCGCCAGCAGCCAAGATCGGCCAGGGTTCGAGAACAATGAGCAGTTCTTC.